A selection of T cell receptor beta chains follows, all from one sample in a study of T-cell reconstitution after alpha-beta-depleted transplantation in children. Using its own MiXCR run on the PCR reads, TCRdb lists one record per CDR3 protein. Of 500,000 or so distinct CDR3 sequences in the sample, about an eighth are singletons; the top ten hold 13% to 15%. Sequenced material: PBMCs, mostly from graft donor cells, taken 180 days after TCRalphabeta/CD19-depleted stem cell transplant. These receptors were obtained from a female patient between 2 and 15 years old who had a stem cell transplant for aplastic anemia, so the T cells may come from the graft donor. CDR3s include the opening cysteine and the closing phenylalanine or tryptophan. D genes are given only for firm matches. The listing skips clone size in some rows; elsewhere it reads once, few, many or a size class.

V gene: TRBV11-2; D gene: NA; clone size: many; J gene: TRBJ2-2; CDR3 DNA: TGTGCCAGCAGCGTTACCCAGGACCGCGGGGAGCTGTTTTTT; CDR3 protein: CASSVTQDRGELFF
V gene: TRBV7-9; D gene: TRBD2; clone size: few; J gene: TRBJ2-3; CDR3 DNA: TGTGCCAGCAGCTCCGCCCGGGCAGCGGGGAGCCCAGATACGCAGTATTTT; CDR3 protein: CASSSARAAGSPDTQYF
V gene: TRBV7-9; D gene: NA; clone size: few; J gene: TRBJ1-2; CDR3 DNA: TGTGCCAGCAGCTTATCTACCGTCGGGTATGGCTACACCTTC; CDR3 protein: CASSLSTVGYGYTF
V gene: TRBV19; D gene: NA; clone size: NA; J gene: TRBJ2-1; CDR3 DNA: TGTGCCAGTAGTCTCATCCGGGACCTTTACAATGAGCAGTTCTTC; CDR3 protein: CASSLIRDLYNEQFF
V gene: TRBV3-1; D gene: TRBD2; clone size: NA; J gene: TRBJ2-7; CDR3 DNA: TGTGCCAGCAGCCAACGAGCGGGAGCACTCTCCTACGAGCAGTACTTC; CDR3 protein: CASSQRAGALSYEQYF
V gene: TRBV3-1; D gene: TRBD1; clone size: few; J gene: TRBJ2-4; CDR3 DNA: TGTGCCAGCAGCCAATGGCAGGGACAGGAGAACATTCAGTACTTC; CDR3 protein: CASSQWQGQENIQYF
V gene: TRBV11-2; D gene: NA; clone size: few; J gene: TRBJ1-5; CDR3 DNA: TGTGCCAGCAGCTTTTACGGCCCTCTCGGAGCAAGCAATCAGCCCCAGCATTTT; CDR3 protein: CASSFYGPLGASNQPQHF
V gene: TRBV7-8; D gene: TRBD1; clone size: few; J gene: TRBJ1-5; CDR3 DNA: TGTGCCAGCAACCCGGGACAGGGATTAAATCAGCCCCAGCATTTT; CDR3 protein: CASNPGQGLNQPQHF
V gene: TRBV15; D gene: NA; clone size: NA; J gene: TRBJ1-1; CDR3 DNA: TGTGCCACCAGCAGAGAAAGATTGGGGAGGACTGAAGCTTTCTTT; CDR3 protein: CATSRERLGRTEAFF
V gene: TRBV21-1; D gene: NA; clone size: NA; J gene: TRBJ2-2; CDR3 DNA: TGTGCCAGCCCCATCCCTAAGAGTAACACCGGGGAGCTGTTTTTT; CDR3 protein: CASPIPKSNTGELFF
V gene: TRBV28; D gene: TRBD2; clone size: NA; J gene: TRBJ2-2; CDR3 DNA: TGTGCCAGCAGTTTATCCAGAGGCCTAGCGGGAGGGCCGGGCGGGGAGCTGTTTTTT; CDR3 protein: CASSLSRGLAGGPGGELFF
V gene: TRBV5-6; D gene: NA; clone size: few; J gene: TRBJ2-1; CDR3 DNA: TGTGCCAGCAGCCCCCCTTACCTCGAATTTAATGAGCAGTTCTTC; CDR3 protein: CASSPPYLEFNEQFF
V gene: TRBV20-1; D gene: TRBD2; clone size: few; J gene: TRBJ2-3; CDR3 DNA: TGCAGTGCTCCAGGACTAGCGGCAGATACGCAGTATTTT; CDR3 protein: CSAPGLAADTQYF
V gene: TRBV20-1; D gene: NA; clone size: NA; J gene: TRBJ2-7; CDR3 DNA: TGCAGTGCCCCGAGGGCAGGGACTGCGAACTACGAGCAGTACTTC; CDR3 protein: CSAPRAGTANYEQYF
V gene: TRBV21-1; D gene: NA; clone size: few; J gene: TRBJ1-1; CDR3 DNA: TGTGGGACGTGGGAAGAAGCTTTCTTT; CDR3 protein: CGTWEEAFF
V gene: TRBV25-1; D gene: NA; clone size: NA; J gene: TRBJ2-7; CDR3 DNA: TGTGCCAGCAGTGAATATAGAGGAGGGGACGAGCAGTACTTC; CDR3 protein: CASSEYRGGDEQYF
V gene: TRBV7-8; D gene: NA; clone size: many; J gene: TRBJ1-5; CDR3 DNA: TGTGCCAGCAGCACAAGCGGCAATCAGCCCCAGCATTTT; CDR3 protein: CASSTSGNQPQHF
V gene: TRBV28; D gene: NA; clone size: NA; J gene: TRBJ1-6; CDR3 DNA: TGTGCCAGCAGTACCCTCCCCGGGTCGGGGCAAGGTTCACCCCTCCACTTT; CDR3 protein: CASSTLPGSGQGSPLHF
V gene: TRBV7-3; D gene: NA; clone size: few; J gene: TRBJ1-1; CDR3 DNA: TGTGCCAGCAGCTTTAGGGGGGGGGACACTGAAGCTTTCTTT; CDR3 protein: CASSFRGGDTEAFF
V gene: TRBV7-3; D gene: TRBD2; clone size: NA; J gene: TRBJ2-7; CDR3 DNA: TGTGCCAGCAGCGTGACTAGCGGGGGGGCAAACGAGCAGTACTTC; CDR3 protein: CASSVTSGGANEQYF
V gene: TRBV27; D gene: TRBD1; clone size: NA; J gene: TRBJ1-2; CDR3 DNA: TGTGCCAGCAGTCCTAGACAGGGGGCGGACCATGGCTACACCTTC; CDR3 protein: CASSPRQGADHGYTF
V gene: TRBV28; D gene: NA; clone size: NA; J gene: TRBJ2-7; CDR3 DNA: TGTGCCAGCAGTTCCAGGGGCCACGAGCAGTACTTC; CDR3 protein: CASSSRGHEQYF
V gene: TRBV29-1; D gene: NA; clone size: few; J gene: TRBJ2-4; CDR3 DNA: TGCAGCGTTGACGCGGGAACGGCCAAAAACATTCAGTACTTC; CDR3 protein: CSVDAGTAKNIQYF
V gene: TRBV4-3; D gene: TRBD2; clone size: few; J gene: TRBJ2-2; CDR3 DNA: TGCGCCAGCAGCCAAAGGGCGGGAGAGAGCGGGGAGCTGTTTTTT; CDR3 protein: CASSQRAGESGELFF
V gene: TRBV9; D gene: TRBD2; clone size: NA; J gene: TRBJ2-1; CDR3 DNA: TGTGCCAGCAGCCCCGTTAGCGGGACGGGTAATGAGCAGTTCTTC; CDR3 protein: CASSPVSGTGNEQFF
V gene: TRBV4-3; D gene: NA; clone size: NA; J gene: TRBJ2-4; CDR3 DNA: TGCGCCAGCAGCCCGACCGGTTCCAGGGCCAAAAACATTCAGTACTTC; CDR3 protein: CASSPTGSRAKNIQYF
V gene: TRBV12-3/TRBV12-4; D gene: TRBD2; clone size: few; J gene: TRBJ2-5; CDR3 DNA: TGTGCCAGCAGGAGTAGCGGGAACCTCCAAGAGACCCAGTACTTC; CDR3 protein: CASRSSGNLQETQYF
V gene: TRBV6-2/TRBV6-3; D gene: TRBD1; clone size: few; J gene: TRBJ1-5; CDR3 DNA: TGTGCCAGCGCCCTACTGGATGACAGGGTAGGCCAGCCCCAGCATTTT; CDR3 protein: CASALLDDRVGQPQHF
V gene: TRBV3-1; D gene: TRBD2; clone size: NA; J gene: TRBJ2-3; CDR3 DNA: TGTGCCAGCAGCCAAATAGGGGGACTAGCGGGAGTCGGCACAGATACGCAGTATTTT; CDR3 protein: CASSQIGGLAGVGTDTQYF
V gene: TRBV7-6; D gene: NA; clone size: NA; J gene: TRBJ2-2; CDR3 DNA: TGTGCCAGCAGCTCTCGGCAGGGATGGGCCGGGGAGCTGTTTTTT; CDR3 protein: CASSSRQGWAGELFF
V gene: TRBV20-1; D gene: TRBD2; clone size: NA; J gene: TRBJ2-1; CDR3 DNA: TGCAGTGCTGGCGGACTAGCGGGATCCCGCTCCCTCCGAGAGCCCCAGTTCTTC; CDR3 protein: CSAGGLAGSRSLREPQFF
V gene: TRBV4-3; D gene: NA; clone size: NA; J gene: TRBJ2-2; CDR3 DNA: TGCGCCAGCAGCCATCCCCAGGGAAGGGACACCGGGGAGCTGTTTTTT; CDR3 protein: CASSHPQGRDTGELFF
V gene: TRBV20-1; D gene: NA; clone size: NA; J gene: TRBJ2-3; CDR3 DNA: TGCAGTGCTAGGGTACCCGGCCACACAGATACGCAGTATTTT; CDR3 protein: CSARVPGHTDTQYF
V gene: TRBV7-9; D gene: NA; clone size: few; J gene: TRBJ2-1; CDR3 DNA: TGTGCCAGCAGGCAGAGGGGCCCCTCGGGCTCCTACAATGAGCAGTTCTTC; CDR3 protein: CASRQRGPSGSYNEQFF
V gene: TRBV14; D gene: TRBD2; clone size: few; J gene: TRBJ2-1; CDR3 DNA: TGTGCCAGCAGCCAAACTAGCGGGGCCAGCTCCTACAATGAGCAGTTCTTC; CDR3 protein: CASSQTSGASSYNEQFF
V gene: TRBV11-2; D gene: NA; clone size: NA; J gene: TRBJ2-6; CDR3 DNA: TGTGCCAGCAGCCCCCCAGTGGGGGCAGGGGGGACCTCTGGGGCCAACGTCCTGACTTTC; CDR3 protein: CASSPPVGAGGTSGANVLTF